The sequence of this T cell receptor beta chain was determined in a study of blood T cell repertoires in COVID-19. Study at large: Both acute and convalescent COVID-19 samples were obtained from the United States, Italy and Spain. The cDNA or gDNA used as material had been derived from T cells, B-cell-depleted T cells, or PBMCs.

This CDR3 is built from 16 residues. J lost 12 bases, V lost 6 bases, and 16 bases had no gene match. Germline assignment: CDR1 MNHEY and CDR2 SVGEGT. The authors' processing: Using reference gene primer amplification, nucleated cell counts were estimated. Profiling relied on immunoSEQ multiplex PCR, and the TCRdb table lists in-frame clones only, not all of them. V, J and clone size were drawn from that table, and D and trimming were deduced from the DNA. The data show about 55,000 clones, approximately 92% seen once. The sequenced material came from peripheral blood. The chain links TRBV6-2 or TRBV6-3 to TRBJ2-1; 11 bases align to TRBD2. The receptor comes from a man aged 50 or older with active COVID-19. Written as DNA, the CDR3 is TGTGCCAGCAGCTCCGTTAGCGGGGGGGCCGGGTTCGGGCAGTTCTTC. Translation gives CASSSVSGGAGFGQFF.